This is a list of T cell receptor beta chains from one sample in a study of cytomegalovirus exposure and HLA in healthy donors. Data came from immunoSEQ multiplex PCR; TCRdb stores just in-frame clones and leaves some out. The table lists roughly 130,000 clones, about nine tenths of them singletons. The sequenced sample was PBMCs. The receptors here all came from a young man in good health and CMV-seronegative. Both conserved end residues are part of each CDR3. The D gene is left open where the match is weak. Clone size is shown for a subset of rows, as once, few, many or a class of expanded clone.

>TRBV18|NA|TRBJ2-7|NA
TGTGCCAGCTCACCCGTGACAGCGAACATTGTCTACGAGCAGTACTTC
CASSPVTANIVYEQYF
>TRBV15|TRBD2|TRBJ2-7|NA
TGTGCCACCAGCCCCCTCCTTGGCGGGAGTCGGTACGAGCAGTACTTC
CATSPLLGGSRYEQYF
>TRBV5-1|NA|TRBJ2-1|NA
TGCGCCAGCAGCTTGACAGGGATCCCCTGGGATGAGCAGTTCTTC
CASSLTGIPWDEQFF
>TRBV5-1|TRBD2|TRBJ2-3|NA
TGCGCCAGCAGCTCAACGCCGGGACTAGACACAGATACGCAGTATTTT
CASSSTPGLDTDTQYF
>TRBV5-1|NA|TRBJ2-7|NA
TGCGCCAGCAGCTTGGCCCCAGGGGATGCCTACGAGCAGTACTTC
CASSLAPGDAYEQYF
>TRBV7-3|TRBD2|TRBJ2-1|NA
TGTGCCAGCAGCTCCGACCCGCCGGGACTAGCGGGATCGTCTGCTAAACTGAATGAGCAGTTCTTC
CASSSDPPGLAGSSAKLNEQFF
>TRBV14|NA|TRBJ2-7|NA
TGTGCCAGCAGCCAAGGTCCGAGACAGAACTACGAGCAGTACTTC
CASSQGPRQNYEQYF
>TRBV4-1|TRBD1|TRBJ2-7|NA
TGCGCCAGCAGCCAAGATCTGACAGGGTTCTCGTTCGACGAGCAGTACTTC
CASSQDLTGFSFDEQYF
>TRBV30|NA|TRBJ1-1|once
TGTACCTGGAGAAGAGGGTACACTGAAGCTTTCTTT
CTWRRGYTEAFF
>TRBV9|NA|TRBJ2-3|NA
TGTGCCAGCAGCCCCAGGGGCGCTACAGGCCCGTACACAGATACGCAGTATTTT
CASSPRGATGPYTDTQYF
>TRBV5-1|NA|TRBJ2-7|NA
TGCGCCAGCAGCTTGGAGGTTTCGGGGTCAGTGCAGTACTTC
CASSLEVSGSVQYF
>TRBV15|TRBD2|TRBJ2-3|NA
TGTGCCACCAGCAGACCACTAGCGGCAAGCTTCACAGATACGCAGTATTTT
CATSRPLAASFTDTQYF
>TRBV7-2|NA|TRBJ1-2|NA
TGTGCCAGCAGCTATACAGGGCTAGATGGCTACACCTTC
CASSYTGLDGYTF
>TRBV29-1|NA|TRBJ1-2|NA
TGCAGCGTTATTAGAGTTGAGGCTCGTGGCTACACCTTC
CSVIRVEARGYTF
>TRBV7-2|TRBD2|TRBJ2-7|NA
TGTGCCAGCAGCCTAAGCGGGAGGGCCGGAAACGAGCAGTACTTC
CASSLSGRAGNEQYF
>TRBV7-9|TRBD1|TRBJ2-5|NA
TGTGCCAGCAGCTTTGGACAGGGGTTGATAGAGACCCAGTACTTC
CASSFGQGLIETQYF
>TRBV25-1|NA|TRBJ2-7|NA
TGTGCCAGCAGTGCTGGGGGCCTCTACGAGCAGTACTTC
CASSAGGLYEQYF
>TRBV7-2|NA|TRBJ1-1|NA
TGTGCCAGCAGCTTATTCGCCGGGATAGTGAACACTGAAGCTTTCTTT
CASSLFAGIVNTEAFF
>TRBV4-3|NA|TRBJ1-1|NA
TGCGCCAGCAGCCGAAAGATGACAGCTGAAGCTTTCTTT
CASSRKMTAEAFF
>TRBV19|NA|TRBJ1-2|NA
TGTGCCAGTAGTATAGCCATTGTCCCCTATGGCTACACCTTC
CASSIAIVPYGYTF
>TRBV7-9|NA|TRBJ1-2|few
TGTGCCGGGGAGGTCTATGGCTACACCTTC
CAGEVYGYTF
>TRBV18|NA|TRBJ1-1|NA
TGTGCCAGCTCACCTATCCGGGTAGGAAACCTCCCGAACACTGAAGCTTTCTTT
CASSPIRVGNLPNTEAFF
>TRBV27|NA|TRBJ2-1|NA
TGTGCCAGTAGTACGACAGGACCCTACAATGAGCAGTTCTTC
CASSTTGPYNEQFF
>TRBV5-1|TRBD1|TRBJ1-4|NA
TGCGCCAGCAGCTCAGGGGGGAATGAAAAACTGTTTTTT
CASSSGGNEKLFF
>TRBV5-1|TRBD2|TRBJ2-2|NA
TGCGCCAGCAGCTTAGGACTAGCGGGAGGGGAGCTGTTTTTT
CASSLGLAGGELFF
>TRBV11-2|NA|TRBJ1-1|NA
TGTGCCAGCAGCCGAGACGGGGGAAAGGGGAACACTGAAGCTTTCTTT
CASSRDGGKGNTEAFF
>TRBV4-1|NA|TRBJ2-3|NA
TGCGCCAGCAGCGCCCGTTCAGCGGCTAGCACAGATACGCAGTATTTT
CASSARSAASTDTQYF
>TRBV7-9|NA|TRBJ2-7|NA
TGTGCCAGCAGTCCCTCAGGGGACCCCTACGAGCAGTACTTC
CASSPSGDPYEQYF
>TRBV30|NA|TRBJ1-4|NA
TGTGCCTGGAGTGTTGGGCAGGGGAATGAAAAACTGTTTTTT
CAWSVGQGNEKLFF
>TRBV29-1|NA|TRBJ1-2|NA
TGCAGCGTTGAATTTCTCACGGTTGGCTACACCTTC
CSVEFLTVGYTF
>TRBV30|NA|TRBJ2-5|NA
TGTGCCTGGAGTGATGGAGTCCAGGAGACCCAGTACTTC
CAWSDGVQETQYF
>TRBV15|NA|TRBJ2-1|NA
TGTGCCACCAGCAGAGGACTAGGAGGTGGAACTGAGCAGTTCTTC
CATSRGLGGGTEQFF
>TRBV2|NA|TRBJ1-1|NA
TGTGCCAGCAGTGATTTCGAGGGTAACACTGAAGCTTTCTTT
CASSDFEGNTEAFF
>TRBV6-5|NA|TRBJ2-1|NA
TGTGCCAGCGGCAGGGCTTTCGACAATGAGCAGTTCTTC
CASGRAFDNEQFF
>TRBV6-5|NA|TRBJ1-5|NA
TGTGCCAGCGGGCCGAGGGGGAATAGCAATCAGCCCCAGCATTTT
CASGPRGNSNQPQHF
>TRBV5-1|TRBD1|TRBJ1-2|NA
TGCGCCAGCAGCTTGGGGGACAGCCCAGATGGCTACACCTTC
CASSLGDSPDGYTF
>TRBV5-3|NA|TRBJ2-1|NA
TGTGCCAGAAGCGAGGGATACCCCCCGTGTGAGCAGTTCTTC
CARSEGYPPCEQFF
>TRBV6-5|NA|TRBJ2-7|NA
TGTGCCAGCAGTTTAATAAACGAGCAGTACTTC
CASSLINEQYF
>TRBV27|TRBD2|TRBJ2-1|NA
TGTGCCAGCAGTTTGGGTAGCGGGAGTTATGAGCAGTTCTTC
CASSLGSGSYEQFF
>TRBV2|NA|TRBJ2-7|NA
TGTGCCACGGCCCAGGGAGGAGGGTCCTACGAGCAGTACTTC
CATAQGGGSYEQYF
>TRBV30|NA|TRBJ1-1|once
TGTGCCTGGAGTGAGGGGGGGTCGAACACTGAAGCTTTCTTT
CAWSEGGSNTEAFF
>TRBV5-1|NA|TRBJ1-5|NA
TGCGCCAGCAGCTGGGGTCCAGGGAATCAGCCCCAGCATTTT
CASSWGPGNQPQHF
>TRBV7-9|NA|TRBJ2-7|NA
TGTGCCAGCAGCTTACTCAGGGCAAATTCCTACGAGCAGTACTTC
CASSLLRANSYEQYF
>TRBV11-2|NA|TRBJ1-4|NA
TGTGCCAGCAGCTTAAGCCGTCTAGAAAAACTGTTTTTT
CASSLSRLEKLFF
>TRBV27|NA|TRBJ1-3|once
TGTGCCAGCAGCCCAGGGTCCTACTCTGGAAACACCATATATTTT
CASSPGSYSGNTIYF